This TCR beta chain was captured in a study of neurological immune-mediated disorders. Sample time point: longitudinal time-point 3. Study findings and constraints: In HTLV-1-associated myelopathy, TCR clonal expansion was greatest, and in multiple sclerosis it was least, below healthy controls. Expanded clones shared no identical CDR3 amino acid sequences across subjects, which suggested private TCR-beta repertoires in all groups.

CDR3 length equals 14 residues. CDR1 and CDR2 from the germline V gene are SGHNT and YYREEE (reference sequence). The V and J ends lost 5 bases and 4 bases respectively, with 13 bases between them. This clonotype came up many times. Its antigen remains unknown. Each TCR transcript was tagged with a 10-nucleotide random UMI during 5'RACE. TCRdb passed the 5' RACE reads through MiXCR, listing each CDR3 protein once. Of fewer than 110,000 distinct CDR3 sequences detected, 11% appear once; the ten largest clones hold 3.1%. This sequence joins TRBV5-4 and TRBJ2-1; possibly TRBD1 or TRBD2 for D (5 bases each). Sequencing input: PBMCs. The sequence derives from a female donor with HTLV-1-associated myelopathy (HAM/TSP). In DNA, the CDR3 is TGTGCCAGCAGTTCCTCGGGACGGTACAATGAGCAGTTCTTC. The encoded protein is CASSSSGRYNEQFF.